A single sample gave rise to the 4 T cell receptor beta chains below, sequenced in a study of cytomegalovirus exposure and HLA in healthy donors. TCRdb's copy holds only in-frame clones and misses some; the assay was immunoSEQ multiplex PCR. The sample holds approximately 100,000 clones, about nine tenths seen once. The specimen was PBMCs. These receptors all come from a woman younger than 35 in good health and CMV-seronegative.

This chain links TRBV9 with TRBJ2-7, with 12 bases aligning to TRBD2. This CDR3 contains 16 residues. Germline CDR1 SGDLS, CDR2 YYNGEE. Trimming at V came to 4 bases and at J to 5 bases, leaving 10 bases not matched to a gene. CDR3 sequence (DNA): TGTGCCAGCAGCTCACAGACTAGCGGGAGTTTGGACGAGCAGTACTTC. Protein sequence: CASSSQTSGSLDEQYF.

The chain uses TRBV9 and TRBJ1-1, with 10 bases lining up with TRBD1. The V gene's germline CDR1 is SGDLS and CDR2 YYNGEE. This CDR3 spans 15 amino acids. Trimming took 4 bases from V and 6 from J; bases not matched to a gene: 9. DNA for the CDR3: TGTGCCAGCAGCTTTTCCGGGACAGGGGAATCTGAAGCTTTCTTT. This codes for CASSFSGTGESEAFF.

The CDR3 here is CASSVNPRAGNNEQFF. The CDR3 bases are TGTGCCAGCAGCGTAAATCCCCGAGCGGGGAACAATGAGCAGTTCTTC. The chain links TRBV9 to TRBJ2-1; 7 bases line up with TRBD2. Germline CDR1 reads SGDLS; CDR2 reads YYNGEE. This CDR3 has 16 amino acids. With V trimmed by 1 base and J by 5 bases, 9 bases remained unmatched.

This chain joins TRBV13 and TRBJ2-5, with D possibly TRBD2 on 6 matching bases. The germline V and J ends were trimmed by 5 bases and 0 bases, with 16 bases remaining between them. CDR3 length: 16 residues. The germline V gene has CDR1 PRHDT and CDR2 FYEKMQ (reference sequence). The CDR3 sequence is CASSPAEAGHQETQYF. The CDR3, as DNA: TGTGCCAGCAGCCCGGCGGAGGCGGGGCACCAAGAGACCCAGTACTTC.